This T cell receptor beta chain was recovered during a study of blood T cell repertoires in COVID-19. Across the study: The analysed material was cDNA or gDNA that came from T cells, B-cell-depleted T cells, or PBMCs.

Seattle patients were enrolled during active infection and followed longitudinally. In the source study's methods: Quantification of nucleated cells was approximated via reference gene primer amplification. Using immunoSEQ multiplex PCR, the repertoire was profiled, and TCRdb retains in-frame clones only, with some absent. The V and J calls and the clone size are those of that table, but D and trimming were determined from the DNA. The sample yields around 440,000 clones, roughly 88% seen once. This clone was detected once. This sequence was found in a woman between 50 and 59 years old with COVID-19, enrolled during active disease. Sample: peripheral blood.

The CDR3 DNA reads TGTGCCAGCAGTATTCAGGTGAACACTGAAGCTTTCTTT. This encodes CASSIQVNTEAFF. This sequence joins TRBV6-1 and TRBJ1-1; no clear D. The CDR3 runs 13 residues. CDR1 and CDR2 (germline): MNHNS, SASEGT. Trimming left V 5 bases short and J 0 bases short, with 7 bases between.